These T cell receptor beta chains were read from a single sample in a study of CD8+ T cells in alopecia areata. This table comes from immunoSEQ multiplex PCR, and its TCRdb copy is limited to in-frame clones, with some not included. Of 90,000 to 150,000 clones listed, about 50% are singletons. The sequenced sample was CD4+ T cells sorted from blood, obtained at week 4, from a patient treated with tofacitinib. The receptors shown here come from a human donor with alopecia areata. The CDR3 runs from the conserved cysteine through the conserved F or W. The D gene is left open where the match is weak. Size values are once, few and many counts, or a class for expanded clones, and some rows have none.

J gene | clone size | V gene | D gene | CDR3 DNA | CDR3 protein
TRBJ1-5 | - | TRBV7-6 | - | TGTGCCAGCAGCCTCAAGGGGGGAAGCAATCAGCCCCAGCATTTT | CASSLKGGSNQPQHF
TRBJ1-2 | - | TRBV30 | TRBD1 | TGTGCCTGGAGGGGGGACAGGGATCAGGTTGGCTACACCTTC | CAWRGDRDQVGYTF
TRBJ1-3 | - | TRBV30 | - | TGTGCCGTGACGACGAGCTCTGGAAACACCATATATTTT | CAVTTSSGNTIYF
TRBJ1-5 | - | TRBV30 | TRBD1 | TGTGCCTGGAGTGTCCAGGGGGCCTCGGCTCAGCCCCAGCATTTT | CAWSVQGASAQPQHF
TRBJ1-4 | - | TRBV30 | - | TGTGCCTGGAGGTCACAGCCCAATGAAAAACTGTTTTTT | CAWRSQPNEKLFF
TRBJ1-1 | few | TRBV29-1 | - | TGCAGCTATCGACGGGGACACCAGAACACTGAAGCTTTCTTT | CSYRRGHQNTEAFF
TRBJ2-6 | - | TRBV10-2 | - | TGCGCCAGCAGTGAGTCTGGGGCCAACGTCCTGACTTTC | CASSESGANVLTF
TRBJ2-2 | once | TRBV27 | - | TGTGCCAGCAGTTTATCGGCCGGGAGCACCGGGGAGCTGTTTTTT | CASSLSAGSTGELFF
TRBJ1-5 | few | TRBV18 | - | TGTGCCAGCTCATCTATCATCGGGACTAATCAGCCCCAGCATTTT | CASSSIIGTNQPQHF
TRBJ2-3 | - | TRBV6-6 | TRBD1 | TGTGCCAGCAGACACCGGGACAGGGGAACAGATACGCAGTATTTT | CASRHRDRGTDTQYF
TRBJ2-5 | - | TRBV7-9 | - | TGTGCCAGCAGCTTATACAGGAGGGGCCTCCGCGGAGAGACCCAGTACTTC | CASSLYRRGLRGETQYF
TRBJ1-1 | few | TRBV29-1 | TRBD1 | TGTGCGGGTACAGGGGGCTTCGGGATGAACACTGAAGCTTTCTTT | CAGTGGFGMNTEAFF
TRBJ2-1 | few | TRBV7-2 | - | TGTGCCAGCAGCTCGGCCATCGGGCATGAGCAGTTCTTC | CASSSAIGHEQFF
TRBJ1-2 | - | TRBV29-1 | TRBD1 | TGCAGCGTCAGGGGGTACTATGGCTACACCTTC | CSVRGYYGYTF